This T cell receptor beta chain was sequenced for a study of blood T cell repertoires in COVID-19. Study at large: Sources were T cells, B-cell-depleted T cells, or PBMCs; the material itself was cDNA or gDNA.

Authors' methods: Cell counts per sample came from amplifying reference gene primers. Only in-frame clones appear in the TCRdb table, and some are missing; sequencing was by immunoSEQ multiplex PCR. The DNA was the basis for D and trimming; V, J and clone size are from that table. The data show about 52,000 clones, just under 90% seen once. The CDR3 length is 14 residues. Trimming left V 1 base short and J 7 bases short, with 8 bases between. Germline V gives CDR1 LGHDT, CDR2 YNNKEL (reference sequence). The sequencing input was peripheral blood. The V and J genes are TRBV3-1 (or the pseudogene TRBV3-2) and TRBJ1-6; D not certain. The sequence came from an elderly man with active or convalescent COVID-19. The CDR3: CASSQGQTNSPLHF. As DNA, the CDR3 is TGTGCCAGCAGCCAAGGACAAACAAATTCACCCCTCCACTTT.